The clone carrying this T cell receptor beta chain was seen at least ten times. As yet, its antigen is unknown. The CDR3 extends over 13 amino acids. V was clipped by 6 bases and J by 4 bases, with 10 bases between them. Germline V gene sequence: CDR1 SGHTA, CDR2 FQGNSA. A single record per CDR3 protein comes from TCRdb applying MiXCR to the RT-PCR reads. The sample holds around 650,000 distinct CDR3 sequences; more than 15% are singletons and the top ten take 11%. These data come from a study of response to subunit inactivated influenza vaccine. General study points: The authors offered the suggestion that each seasonal influenza vaccination recruits few new T cells.

This chain joins TRBV7-2 and TRBJ1-5, with D hard to call. The material was PBMCs from blood, obtained roughly 12 days after vaccination. The sequence came from a man aged 45 to 65 who received an inactivated influenza vaccine. The CDR3 region has the DNA TGTGCCAGCAGTGAGCGGTTGAATCAGCCCCAGCATTTT. It codes for CASSERLNQPQHF.